Listed here are 24 T cell receptor beta chains from one sample, sequenced in a study of post-analysis software for immune sequencing data. These receptors' targets are unknown. Unique molecular identifiers had been added to the TCR beta cDNA libraries. TCRdb redid the calling of the PCR reads with MiXCR, one entry per CDR3 protein. Among 750,000 to 950,000 distinct CDR3 sequences listed, approximately 57% were seen once. General study results and limits: Included in a set of a handful of TRBV segments more frequent in patients than controls were TRBV5-6, TRBV5-1 and TRBV20-1.

Sequenced: blood. Source of these receptors: a girl aged 5-17 years with multiple sclerosis.

The V and J genes are TRBV6-6 and TRBJ1-2, with a possible D match to TRBD1 (6 bases). The V and J ends lost 7 bases and 5 bases respectively, with 11 bases between them. The CDR3 totals 12 residues. Germline CDR1 and CDR2: MNHNY and SVGAGI (reference sequence). CDR3 nucleotides: TGTGCCAGCACCGACAGGATGTATGGCTACACCTTC. Translated, it gives CASTDRMYGYTF.

This clonotype has just one count. The V and J genes are TRBV6-5 and TRBJ2-2; D unresolved. The CDR3 contains 13 residues. The V gene lost 7 bases and the J gene lost 0 bases, with 6 bases spanning the gap. Germline V gives CDR1 MNHEY, CDR2 SVGAGI. CDR3 coding DNA: TGTGCCAGCAATCGGGCGAACACCGGGGAGCTGTTTTTT. This translates into CASNRANTGELFF.

The CDR3 is CASGRPPTDTQYF. In DNA, the CDR3 is TGCGCCAGCGGGCGCCCCCCCACAGATACGCAGTATTTT. The chain recombines TRBV5-1 with TRBJ2-3, with D uncertain. The CDR3 has 13 residues. Between the trimmed V and J ends, which lost 7 bases and 2 bases, there was a span of 11 bases. Germline V gene sequence: CDR1 SGHRS, CDR2 YFSETQ.

This chain links TRBV20-1 with TRBJ2-7; TRBD1 matches 10 bases. Germline CDR1 and CDR2: DFQATT and SNEGSKA (reference sequence). With 6 bases clipped from V and 3 bases from J, the junction kept 5 bases outside the gene matches. This CDR3 is 13 amino acids long. CDR3 residues: CSAVGQGGYEQYF. The DNA for the CDR3 is TGCAGTGCGGTAGGACAGGGGGGCTACGAGCAGTACTTC.

This clonotype was observed a few times. The chain couples TRBV29-1 to TRBJ2-5; possibly TRBD2 for D (10 bases). CDR1 SQVTM and CDR2 ANQGSEA come from the germline V gene. The CDR3 length is 17 residues. V gave up 4 bases and J gave up 4 bases, with 25 bases separating them. CDR3 sequence: CSVAGTGRRLAGETQYF. The DNA of the CDR3 is TGCAGCGTTGCCGGGACAGGGCGGAGACTAGCGGGAGAGACCCAGTACTTC.

Only a few counts were recorded for this clonotype. This chain joins TRBV20-1 and TRBJ2-5; tentative D call: TRBD2 (5 bases). Trimming stripped 5 bases from V and 5 bases from J, with 12 bases between. Germline V lookup: CDR1 DFQATT, CDR2 SNEGSKA (reference sequence). The CDR3 loop spans 12 amino acids. The CDR3 sequence is CSASGGRETQYF. The CDR3 DNA follows: TGCAGTGCTTCCGGAGGCCGGGAGACCCAGTACTTC.

This chain joins TRBV29-1 and TRBJ2-7, with 7 bases that match TRBD1. V was pared by 6 bases and J by 4 bases, with 12 bases of the junction left unmatched. In germline, CDR1 is SQVTM, CDR2 ANQGSEA. This CDR3 region has 14 residues. CDR3 coding DNA: TGCAGCGTAGCTTTCGGACAGGCTGGTTACGAGCAGTACTTC. This gives the protein CSVAFGQAGYEQYF.

The sample holds a few counts of this clonotype. The chain uses TRBV6-1 and TRBJ2-5; 7 nucleotides line up with TRBD2. The closer fit of TRBJ2-7 to the DNA end suggests the J call may be wrong. This CDR3 has 14 residues. Germline CDR1 reads MNHNS; CDR2 reads SASEGT. The DNA of the CDR3 is TGTGCCAGCACTCACGGGGGGTTGGGCTACGAGCAGTACTTC. The encoded protein is CASTHGGLGYEQYF.

V gene TRBV20-1 combines with J gene TRBJ2-5; 7 bases are shared with TRBD2. The trim removed 3 bases at V and 3 bases at J, leaving 7 bases unmatched. Germline-derived CDR1 and CDR2 are DFQATT and SNEGSKA (reference sequence). The CDR3 length is 14 residues. CDR3 amino acids: CSARVTGTKETQYF. CDR3 nucleotides: TGCAGTGCTAGGGTGACCGGGACTAAAGAGACCCAGTACTTC.

The table lists this clonotype with a few counts. The gene calls are TRBV12-3 or TRBV12-4 and TRBJ1-5, with D unresolved. The CDR3 loop spans 13 amino acids. With 3 bases removed from V and 4 bases from J, the gap between germline ends came to 7 bases. The CDR3 is CASSFNGNQPQHF. The CDR3 region has the DNA TGTGCCAGCAGTTTTAATGGGAATCAGCCCCAGCATTTT.

The sample holds a few counts of this clonotype. The rearrangement links TRBV28 to TRBJ2-4, with 8 positions matching TRBD1. CDR1 and CDR2 (germline): MDHEN, SYDVKM. The CDR3 loop spans 12 amino acids. V lost 8 bases to trimming and J lost 6 bases; unmatched junction nucleotides: 3. CDR3 residues: CASSGQVNIQYF. The CDR3 region has the DNA TGTGCCAGCTCGGGACAGGTAAACATTCAGTACTTC.

The chain joins TRBV7-8 to TRBJ2-5; perhaps TRBD2 as D (5 bases). Trimming pared 0 bases from V and 1 base from J, leaving 18 bases between. In germline, CDR1 is SGHVS, CDR2 FQNEAQ. The CDR3 has 18 residues. The CDR3 here is CASSLASNGPRVQETQYF. The DNA for the CDR3 is TGTGCCAGCAGCTTAGCGTCTAACGGCCCGCGGGTCCAAGAGACCCAGTACTTC.

This clonotype has a single count. This rearrangement joins TRBV28 to TRBJ2-7; 16 bases are a match to TRBD2. The V segment lost 10 bases and the J segment 0 bases; nucleotides outside the gene matches: 6. The germline gives CDR1 MDHEN, CDR2 SYDVKM. This CDR3 region has 16 residues. The CDR3 region is CAITGTSGGASYEQYF. The CDR3 bases are TGTGCCATCACGGGGACTAGCGGGGGGGCCTCCTACGAGCAGTACTTC.

Comment on this clonotype: The junction departs from germline at one end; a sequencing error may be responsible. This rearrangement joins TRBV7-9 to TRBJ2-7; 7 nucleotides align to TRBD2. The J call may be incorrect, as the DNA end agrees better with TRBJ2-5. The length of the CDR3 is 14 residues. Germline CDR1 and CDR2: SEHNR and FQNEAQ (reference sequence). The CDR3 DNA reads as TGTGCCGGCAGCATTGTGGCGGGAGTGGAGACCCAGTACTTC. It specifies CAGSIVAGVETQYF.

CDR3 sequence (DNA): TGTGCCAGCAGCCAGGGCCGGGCCCAGGGCCCGATAACCGGGGAGCTGTTTTTT. Its protein is CASSQGRAQGPITGELFF. V is TRBV11-2 and J is TRBJ2-2, with TRBD1 as a possible D gene (5 bases). Germline V CDR1 and CDR2: SGHAT, FQNNGV. This CDR3 is 18 amino acids long. Trimming removed 5 bases from V and 5 bases from J, with 24 bases in between.

The rearrangement uses TRBV29-1 and TRBJ1-1, with D perhaps matching TRBD1 (6 bases). The CDR3 consists of 13 residues. V lost 8 bases, J lost 4 bases, and 17 bases lay in between. Germline-derived CDR1 and CDR2 are SQVTM and ANQGSEA. In nucleotides, the CDR3 is TGCAGCTCCGGGACACCCCCGCCCACTGAAGCTTTCTTT. It specifies CSSGTPPPTEAFF.

A word on this clonotype: At one end, the junction sequence differs from germline, possibly due to a read error. The rearrangement links TRBV5-1 to TRBJ2-7; unclear D gene. CDR1 SGHRS and CDR2 YFSETQ come from the germline V gene. The CDR3 has 14 residues. CDR3 protein: CASSPRRAMDEQCF. As DNA, the CDR3 is TGCGCCAGCAGCCCCCGAAGGGCGATGGACGAGCAGTGCTTC. Based on the CDR3 plus reference TRBV5-1 and TRBJ2-7, the full variable domain is KAGVTQTPRYLIKTRGQQVTLSCSPISGHRSVSWYQQTPGQGLQFLFEYFSETQRNKGNFPGRFSGRQFSNSRSEMNVSTLELGDSALYLCASSPRRAMDEQCFGPGTRLTVT.

The genes are TRBV29-1 and TRBJ2-7; possibly TRBD2 for D (5 bases). Germline V gene lookup returns CDR1 SQVTM and CDR2 ANQGSEA. The germline V and J ends were trimmed by 3 bases and 0 bases, with 12 bases remaining between them. This CDR3 is built from 14 residues. CDR3 nucleotides: TGCAGCGTTGAGGAGGTGGGGAGCTCCTACGAGCAGTACTTC. This sequence encodes CSVEEVGSSYEQYF.

The sample holds a few counts of this clonotype. The chain combines TRBV2 with TRBJ1-1; weak D call: TRBD1 (6 bases). Deletions cut 6 bases from V and 1 base from J, with 21 bases between. Germline V gene sequence: CDR1 SNHLY, CDR2 FYNNEI. The length of the CDR3 is 17 residues. The CDR3 DNA reads as TGTGCCAGCAGGGGTACTTCCGCTCAGACAGGGAACACTGAAGCTTTCTTT. This sequence encodes CASRGTSAQTGNTEAFF.

The chain uses TRBV14 and TRBJ2-5; 8 nucleotides align to TRBD1. Germline loops: CDR1 SGHDN, CDR2 FVKESK. The J segment lost 11 bases and the V segment lost 3 bases, leaving 14 bases of the junction unmatched. The CDR3 spans 15 residues. The CDR3 nucleotides are TGTGCCAGCAGCCAGCTCAGGGGGCCCTGCAATGAGCAGTACTTC. Its translation: CASSQLRGPCNEQYF.

CDR3: CSARDGSGALTDTQYF. CDR3 bases: TGCAGTGCTAGAGATGGGTCGGGGGCGCTCACAGATACGCAGTATTTT. V usage is TRBV20-1 and J usage is TRBJ2-3, with D possibly being TRBD1 or TRBD2 (6 bases each). CDR3 size: 16 residues. Germline assignment: CDR1 DFQATT and CDR2 SNEGSKA (reference sequence). V was pared by 0 bases and J by 2 bases, with 15 bases between.

In DNA form, the CDR3 reads TGTGCCAGCAGCTTATCTCCTAGCGGGAGGATGGGTACAGATACGCAGTATTTT. Its protein product is CASSLSPSGRMGTDTQYF. V is TRBV11-2 and J is TRBJ2-3; 11 nucleotides align to TRBD2. Unmatched junction bases numbered 10, after V lost 2 bases and J lost 3 bases. The CDR3 loop spans 18 amino acids. CDR1 is SGHAT and CDR2 is FQNNGV in the germline V gene.

The chain combines TRBV5-5 with TRBJ1-2, with D maybe TRBD1 (5 bases). V lost 3 bases and J lost 3, with 12 bases in between. Germline CDR1 reads SGHKS; CDR2 reads YYEKEE (reference sequence). The CDR3 has 14 amino acids. Here the CDR3 DNA reads TGTGCCAGCAGCTGGGGCGTTCCGGACTATGGCTACACCTTC. This sequence encodes CASSWGVPDYGYTF.

V and J are TRBV29-1 and TRBJ2-7; 7 positions match TRBD2. J was trimmed by 5 bases and V by 6 bases; bases with no gene match: 16. Germline CDR1 is SQVTM and CDR2 is ANQGSEA. The CDR3 spans 15 residues. The CDR3 is CSVQKEGGPRDEQYF. CDR3 DNA: TGCAGCGTCCAGAAGGAGGGAGGGCCTAGGGACGAGCAGTACTTC.